The T cell receptor (beta chain) under discussion was sequenced for a study of OX40 agonist ivuxolimab in advanced cancers. Study context: Ivuxolimab, an agonist antibody against OX40 (CD134), was given to patients. One hepatocellular carcinoma and two cutaneous melanoma patients partially responded. Study-wide points: Fewer expanded clones were found on average in CD4+ than in CD8+ T cells.

The protocol was immunoSEQ multiplex PCR, while the TCRdb copy is restricted to in-frame clones and leaves out a portion. The sample contains 20,000 or so clones, approximately 84% of which appear only once. V was pared by 3 bases and J by 3 bases, with 4 bases of the junction left unmatched. This CDR3 comprises 15 residues. Per the germline V gene, CDR1 is SGHAT and CDR2 is FQNNGV. A word on this clone: Its antigen is undetermined.

The chain employs TRBV11-2 and TRBJ2-5; the match to TRBD2 covers 10 bases. Sequencing was performed on CD4+ or CD8+ T cells sorted from blood, taken in a trial of the OX40 agonist ivuxolimab. The clonotype comes from an adult with an advanced solid tumor such as melanoma, head and neck, liver or kidney cancer. This CDR3 reads CASSFKRGGEETQYF. The CDR3 DNA follows: TGTGCCAGCAGCTTCAAGCGGGGGGGTGAAGAGACCCAGTACTTC.